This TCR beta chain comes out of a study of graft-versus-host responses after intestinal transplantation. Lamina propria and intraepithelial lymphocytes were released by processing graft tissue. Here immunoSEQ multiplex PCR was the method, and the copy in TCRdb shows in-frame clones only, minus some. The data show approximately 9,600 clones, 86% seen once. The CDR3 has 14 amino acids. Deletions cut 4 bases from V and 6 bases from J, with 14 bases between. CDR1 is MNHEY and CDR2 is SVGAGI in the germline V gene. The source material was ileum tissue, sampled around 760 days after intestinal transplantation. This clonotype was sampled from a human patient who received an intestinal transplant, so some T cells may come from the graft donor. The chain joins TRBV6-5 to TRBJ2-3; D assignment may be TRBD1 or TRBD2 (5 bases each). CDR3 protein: CASSSQGDGDTQYF. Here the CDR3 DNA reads TGTGCCAGCAGTTCTCAGGGAGACGGCGATACGCAGTATTTT.